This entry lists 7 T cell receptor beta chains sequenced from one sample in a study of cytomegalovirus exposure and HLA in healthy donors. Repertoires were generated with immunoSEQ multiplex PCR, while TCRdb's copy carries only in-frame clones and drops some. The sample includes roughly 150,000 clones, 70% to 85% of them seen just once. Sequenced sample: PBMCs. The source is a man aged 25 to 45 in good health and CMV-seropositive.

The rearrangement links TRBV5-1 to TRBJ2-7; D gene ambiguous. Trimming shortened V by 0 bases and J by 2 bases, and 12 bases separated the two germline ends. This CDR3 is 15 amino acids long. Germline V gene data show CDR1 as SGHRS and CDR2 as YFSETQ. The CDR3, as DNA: TGCGCCAGCAGCTTGGACCGTTTCCTAGCCTACGAGCAGTACTTC. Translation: CASSLDRFLAYEQYF. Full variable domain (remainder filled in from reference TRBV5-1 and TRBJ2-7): KAGVTQTPRYLIKTRGQQVTLSCSPISGHRSVSWYQQTPGQGLQFLFEYFSETQRNKGNFPGRFSGRQFSNSRSEMNVSTLELGDSALYLCASSLDRFLAYEQYFGPGTRLTVT.

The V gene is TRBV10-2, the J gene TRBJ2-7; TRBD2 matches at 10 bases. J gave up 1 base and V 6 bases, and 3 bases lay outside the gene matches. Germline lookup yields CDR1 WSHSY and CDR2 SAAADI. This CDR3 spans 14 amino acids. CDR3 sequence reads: CASSATSGSYEQYF. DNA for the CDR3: TGCGCCAGCAGCGCGACTAGCGGGTCCTACGAGCAGTACTTC.

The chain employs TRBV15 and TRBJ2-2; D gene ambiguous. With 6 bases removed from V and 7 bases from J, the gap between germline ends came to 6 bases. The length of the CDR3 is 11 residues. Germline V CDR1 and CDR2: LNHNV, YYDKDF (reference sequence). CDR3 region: CATRQNGELFF. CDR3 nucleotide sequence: TGTGCCACCAGACAAAACGGGGAGCTGTTTTTT.

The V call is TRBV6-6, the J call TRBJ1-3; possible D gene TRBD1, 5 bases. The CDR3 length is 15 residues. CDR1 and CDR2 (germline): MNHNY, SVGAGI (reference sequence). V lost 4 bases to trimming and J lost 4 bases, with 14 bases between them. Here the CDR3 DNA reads TGTGCCAGCAGTTCCCCAGACAGAAGAGGAAACACCATATATTTT. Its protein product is CASSSPDRRGNTIYF.

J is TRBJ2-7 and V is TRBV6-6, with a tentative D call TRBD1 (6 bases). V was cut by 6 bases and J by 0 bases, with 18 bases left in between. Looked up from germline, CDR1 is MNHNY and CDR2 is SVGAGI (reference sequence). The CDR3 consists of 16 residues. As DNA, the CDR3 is TGTGCCAGCAGCCAAGACAGGCGTATAAACTCCTACGAGCAGTACTTC. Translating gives CASSQDRRINSYEQYF.

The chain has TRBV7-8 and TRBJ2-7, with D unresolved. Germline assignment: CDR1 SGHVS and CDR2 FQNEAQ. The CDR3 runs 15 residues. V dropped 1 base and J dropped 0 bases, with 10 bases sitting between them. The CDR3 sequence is CASSLELGSSYEQYF. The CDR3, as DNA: TGTGCCAGCAGCTTAGAGTTGGGCAGCTCCTACGAGCAGTACTTC.

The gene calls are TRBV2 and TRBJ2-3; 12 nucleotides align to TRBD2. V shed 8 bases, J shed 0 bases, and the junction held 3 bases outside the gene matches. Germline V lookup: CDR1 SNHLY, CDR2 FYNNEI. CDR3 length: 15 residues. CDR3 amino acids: CASRTSGASTDTQYF. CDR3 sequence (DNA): TGTGCCAGCCGGACTAGCGGGGCTAGCACAGATACGCAGTATTTT.